One T cell receptor (beta chain) is described in this entry. Its specificity is unknown. These data belong to a study of Ad26.COV2.S vaccination and SARS-CoV-2 variants. About the study: Intramuscular Ad26.COV2.S at 5x10^10 or 1x10^11 viral particles. Study-level findings and limits: Measures of TCR breadth and depth may have fallen short of total T cell responses. Vaccine recipients showed a spike-specific TCR breadth that was higher than in placebo recipients.

The treatment denotes: roughly 18 received Ad26.COV2.S at low or high dose, single or two shots; roughly 5 received placebo; per-sample allocation not given. Samples came from day 63 after the first vaccine or placebo injection. An Ad26 vector was used to express Wuhan-strain SARS-CoV-2 spike as the vaccine. Clones were read by immunoSEQ multiplex PCR, and TCRdb kept only the in-frame ones, dropping some. Seen here are 410,000 or so clones, over 80% observed once, and the top ten hold more than 1.5%. The clonotype originates from a person between 18 and 59 years old who received the Ad26.COV2.S COVID-19 vaccine or a placebo. The sequenced sample was peripheral blood, obtained in a trial of Ad26.COV2.S vaccine versus placebo.

For the CDR3, the DNA is TGTGCCAGCAGCAGTCAGCGGTCGCGCACAGATACGCAGTATTTT. Protein product: CASSSQRSRTDTQYF. The gene calls are TRBV7-2 and TRBJ2-3; TRBD2 might be the D (5 bases). The CDR3 loop spans 15 amino acids. Germline loops: CDR1 SGHTA, CDR2 FQGNSA. V lost 5 bases and J lost 1, with 13 bases in between.